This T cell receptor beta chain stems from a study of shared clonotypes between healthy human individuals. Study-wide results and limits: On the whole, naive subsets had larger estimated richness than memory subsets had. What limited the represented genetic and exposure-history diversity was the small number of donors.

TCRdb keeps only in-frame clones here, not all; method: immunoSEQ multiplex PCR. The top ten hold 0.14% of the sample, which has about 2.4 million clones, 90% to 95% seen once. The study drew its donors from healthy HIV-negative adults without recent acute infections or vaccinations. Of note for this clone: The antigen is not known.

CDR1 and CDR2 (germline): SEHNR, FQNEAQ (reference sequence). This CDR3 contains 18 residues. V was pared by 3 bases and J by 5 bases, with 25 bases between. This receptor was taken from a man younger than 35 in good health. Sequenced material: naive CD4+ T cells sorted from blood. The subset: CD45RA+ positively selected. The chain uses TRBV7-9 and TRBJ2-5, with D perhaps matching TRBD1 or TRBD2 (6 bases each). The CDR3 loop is CASSFLLFVGGPRETQYF. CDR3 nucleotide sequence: TGTGCCAGCAGCTTCCTCCTTTTCGTTGGGGGGCCGAGGGAGACCCAGTACTTC.